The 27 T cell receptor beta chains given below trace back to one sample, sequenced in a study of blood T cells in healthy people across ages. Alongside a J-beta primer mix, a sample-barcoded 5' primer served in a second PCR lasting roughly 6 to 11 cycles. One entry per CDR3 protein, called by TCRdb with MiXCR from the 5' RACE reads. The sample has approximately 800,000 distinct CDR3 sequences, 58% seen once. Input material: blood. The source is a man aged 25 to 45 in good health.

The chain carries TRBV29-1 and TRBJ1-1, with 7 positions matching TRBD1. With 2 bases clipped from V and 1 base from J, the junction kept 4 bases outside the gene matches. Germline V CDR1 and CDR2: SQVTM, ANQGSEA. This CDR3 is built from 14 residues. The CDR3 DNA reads TGCAGCGTTGAAACAGGGGTGAGGAACACTGAAGCTTTCTTT. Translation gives CSVETGVRNTEAFF.

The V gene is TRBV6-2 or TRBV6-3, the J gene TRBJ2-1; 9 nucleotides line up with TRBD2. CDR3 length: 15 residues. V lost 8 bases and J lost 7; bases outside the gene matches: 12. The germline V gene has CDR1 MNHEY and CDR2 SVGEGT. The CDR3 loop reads CASRNPGLAVNEQFF. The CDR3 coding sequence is TGTGCCAGCCGAAATCCGGGACTAGCAGTTAATGAGCAGTTCTTC.

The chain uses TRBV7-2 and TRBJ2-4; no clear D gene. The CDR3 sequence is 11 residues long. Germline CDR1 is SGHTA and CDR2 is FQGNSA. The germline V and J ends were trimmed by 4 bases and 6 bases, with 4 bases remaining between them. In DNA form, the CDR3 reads TGTGCCAGCAGCTCTGGAAACATTCAGTACTTC. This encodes CASSSGNIQYF.

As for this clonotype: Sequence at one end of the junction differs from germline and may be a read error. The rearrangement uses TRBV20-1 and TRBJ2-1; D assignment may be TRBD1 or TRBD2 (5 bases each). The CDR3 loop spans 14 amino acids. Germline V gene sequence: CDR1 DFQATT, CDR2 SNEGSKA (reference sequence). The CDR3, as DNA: TGCAGTGCTGGGGACCCTCGGAGCTACAATGAACAGTTCTTC. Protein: CSAGDPRSYNEQFF.

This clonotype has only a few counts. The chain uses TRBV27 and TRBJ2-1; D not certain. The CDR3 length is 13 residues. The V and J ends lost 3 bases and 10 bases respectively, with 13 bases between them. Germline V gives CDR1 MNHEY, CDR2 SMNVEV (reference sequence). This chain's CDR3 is CASSFGPVEEQFF. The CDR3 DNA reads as TGTGCCAGCAGTTTCGGGCCAGTCGAGGAGCAGTTCTTC.

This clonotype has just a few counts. CDR3: CASSLELVFEQFF. The CDR3 DNA reads TGTGCCAGCAGCTTAGAGCTAGTCTTTGAGCAGTTCTTC. This chain connects TRBV7-2 to TRBJ2-1; D remains ambiguous. V was clipped by 1 base and J by 9 bases, with 10 bases between them. CDR1 is SGHTA, CDR2 FQGNSA, per germline. This CDR3 comprises 13 residues. Full variable domain (remainder filled in from reference TRBV7-2 and TRBJ2-1): GAGVSQSPSNKVTEKGKDVELRCDPISGHTALYWYRQSLGQGLEFLIYFQGNSAPDKSGLPSDRFSAERTGGSVSTLTIQRTQQEDSAVYLCASSLELVFEQFFGPGTRLTVL.

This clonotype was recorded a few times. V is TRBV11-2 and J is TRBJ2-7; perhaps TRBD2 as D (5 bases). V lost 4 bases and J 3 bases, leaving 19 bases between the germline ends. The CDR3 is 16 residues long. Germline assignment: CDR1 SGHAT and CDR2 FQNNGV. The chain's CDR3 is CASSSIAGGHFYEQYF. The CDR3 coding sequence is TGTGCCAGCAGCTCAATAGCCGGAGGCCACTTCTACGAGCAGTACTTC.

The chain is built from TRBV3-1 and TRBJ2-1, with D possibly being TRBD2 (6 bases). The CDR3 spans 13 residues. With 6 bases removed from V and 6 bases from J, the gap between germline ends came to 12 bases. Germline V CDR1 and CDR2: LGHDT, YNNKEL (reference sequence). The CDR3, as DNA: TGTGCCAGCAGAAAACGGACTATCAATGAGCAGTTCTTC. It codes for CASRKRTINEQFF.

The CDR3 reads CSVRPFIGTGGNEQFF. The CDR3 bases are TGCAGCGTTCGTCCCTTTATAGGGACAGGGGGCAATGAGCAGTTCTTC. The chain combines TRBV29-1 with TRBJ2-1; TRBD1 agrees at 11 bases. J was trimmed by 6 bases and V by 5 bases; bases with no gene match: 12. This CDR3 is 16 amino acids long. Germline V gives CDR1 SQVTM, CDR2 ANQGSEA.

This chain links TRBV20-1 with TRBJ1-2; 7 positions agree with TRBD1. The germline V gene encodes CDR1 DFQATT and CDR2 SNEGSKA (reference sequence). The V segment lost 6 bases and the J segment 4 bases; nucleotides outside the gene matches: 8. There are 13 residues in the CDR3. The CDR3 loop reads CSAPDRAIYGYTF. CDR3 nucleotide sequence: TGCAGTGCCCCAGACAGGGCGATCTATGGCTACACCTTC.

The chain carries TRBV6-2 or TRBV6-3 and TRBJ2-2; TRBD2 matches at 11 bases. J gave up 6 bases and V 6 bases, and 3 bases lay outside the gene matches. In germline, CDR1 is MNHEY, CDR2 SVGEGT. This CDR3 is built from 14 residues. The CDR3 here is CASSLAGGSGELFF. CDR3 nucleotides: TGTGCCAGCAGCCTAGCGGGGGGCTCCGGGGAGCTGTTTTTT.

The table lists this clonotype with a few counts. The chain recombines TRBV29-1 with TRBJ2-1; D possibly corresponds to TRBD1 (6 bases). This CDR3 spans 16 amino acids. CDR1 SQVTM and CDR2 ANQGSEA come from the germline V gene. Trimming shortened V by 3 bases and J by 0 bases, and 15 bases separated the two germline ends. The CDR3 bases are TGCAGCGTTGAGATAGACAGGCGCAGCTCCTACAATGAGCAGTTCTTC. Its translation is CSVEIDRRSSYNEQFF.

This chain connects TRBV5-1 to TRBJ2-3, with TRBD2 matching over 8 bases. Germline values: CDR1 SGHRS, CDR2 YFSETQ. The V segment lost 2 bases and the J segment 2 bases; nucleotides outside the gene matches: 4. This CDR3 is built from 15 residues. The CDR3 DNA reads TGCGCCAGCAGCTTAGCGGGGGCCTTCACAGATACGCAGTATTTT. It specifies CASSLAGAFTDTQYF.

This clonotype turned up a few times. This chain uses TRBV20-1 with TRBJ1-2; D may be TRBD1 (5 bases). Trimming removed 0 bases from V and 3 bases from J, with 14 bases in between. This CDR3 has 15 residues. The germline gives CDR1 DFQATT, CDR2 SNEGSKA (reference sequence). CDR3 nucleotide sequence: TGCAGTGCTAGAGACATTGCCTGGGGGGACTATGGCTACACCTTC. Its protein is CSARDIAWGDYGYTF.

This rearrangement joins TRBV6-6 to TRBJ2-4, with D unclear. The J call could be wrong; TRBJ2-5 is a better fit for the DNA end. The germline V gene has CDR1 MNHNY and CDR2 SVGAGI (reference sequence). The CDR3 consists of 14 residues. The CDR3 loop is CASSYRLLGETQYF. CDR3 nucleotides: TGTGCCAGCAGTTATCGCCTTTTGGGGGAGACCCAGTACTTC.

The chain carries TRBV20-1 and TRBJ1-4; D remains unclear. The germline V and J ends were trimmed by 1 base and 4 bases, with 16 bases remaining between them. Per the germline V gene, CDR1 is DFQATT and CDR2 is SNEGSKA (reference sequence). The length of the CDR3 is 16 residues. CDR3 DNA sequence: TGCAGTGCTAGAGGTTTTAGGAGTTGGGGTAATGAAAAACTGTTTTTT. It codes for CSARGFRSWGNEKLFF.

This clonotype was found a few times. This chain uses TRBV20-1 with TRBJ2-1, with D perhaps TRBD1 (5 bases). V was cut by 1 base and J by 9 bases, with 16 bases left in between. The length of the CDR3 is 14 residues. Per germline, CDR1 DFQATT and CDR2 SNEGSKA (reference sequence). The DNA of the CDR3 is TGCAGTGCTAGAGGTGTGCCCCCGGACACTGAGCAGTTCTTC. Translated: CSARGVPPDTEQFF.

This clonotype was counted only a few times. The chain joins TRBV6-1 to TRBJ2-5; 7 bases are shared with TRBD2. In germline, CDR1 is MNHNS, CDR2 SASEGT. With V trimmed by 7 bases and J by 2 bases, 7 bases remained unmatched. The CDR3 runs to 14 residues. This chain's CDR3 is CASTQRGRQETQYF. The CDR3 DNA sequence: TGTGCCAGCACTCAGCGGGGACGTCAAGAGACCCAGTACTTC.

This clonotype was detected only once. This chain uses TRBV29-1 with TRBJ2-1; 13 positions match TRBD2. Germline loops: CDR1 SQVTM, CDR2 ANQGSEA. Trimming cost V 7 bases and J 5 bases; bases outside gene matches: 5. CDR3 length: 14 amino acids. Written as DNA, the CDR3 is TGCAGCGCGCGAACTAGCGGGAGGGACAATGAGCAGTTCTTC. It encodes CSARTSGRDNEQFF.

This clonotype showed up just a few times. The CDR3 loop is CASSLRLAGGTQETQYF. The CDR3 DNA is TGCGCCAGCAGCCTCAGACTAGCGGGGGGAACACAAGAGACCCAGTACTTC. V and J are TRBV4-3 and TRBJ2-5; 13 bases are a match to TRBD2. J gave up 2 bases and V 4 bases, and 7 bases lay outside the gene matches. The CDR3 is made up of 17 amino acids. From germline, CDR1 is LGHNA and CDR2 YSLEER.

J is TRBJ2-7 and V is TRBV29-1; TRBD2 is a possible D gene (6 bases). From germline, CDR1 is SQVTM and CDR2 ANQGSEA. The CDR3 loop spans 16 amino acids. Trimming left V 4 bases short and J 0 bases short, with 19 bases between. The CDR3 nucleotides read TGCAGCGTTGTAGGTAGCGGTCTTCTTAGCTCCTACGAGCAGTACTTC. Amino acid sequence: CSVVGSGLLSSYEQYF.

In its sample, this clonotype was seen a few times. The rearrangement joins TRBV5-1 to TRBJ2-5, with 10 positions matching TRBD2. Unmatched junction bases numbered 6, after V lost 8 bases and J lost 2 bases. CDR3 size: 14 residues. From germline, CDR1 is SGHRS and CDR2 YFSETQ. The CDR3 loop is CASTAGGLQETQYF. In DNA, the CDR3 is TGCGCCAGTACAGCGGGAGGGCTTCAAGAGACCCAGTACTTC.

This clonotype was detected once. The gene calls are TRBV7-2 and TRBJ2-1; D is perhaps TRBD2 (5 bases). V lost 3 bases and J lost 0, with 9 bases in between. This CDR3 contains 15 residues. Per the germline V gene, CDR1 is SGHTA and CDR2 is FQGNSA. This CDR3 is CASSFEAGSYNEQFF. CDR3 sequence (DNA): TGTGCCAGCAGCTTTGAGGCGGGCTCCTACAATGAGCAGTTCTTC.

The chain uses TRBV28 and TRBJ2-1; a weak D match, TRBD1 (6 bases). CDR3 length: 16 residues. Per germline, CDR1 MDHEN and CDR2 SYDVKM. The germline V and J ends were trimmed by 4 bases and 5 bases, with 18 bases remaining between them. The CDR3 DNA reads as TGTGCCAGCAGTTCTCCTGATGGGACACCCAACAATGAGCAGTTCTTC. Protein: CASSSPDGTPNNEQFF.

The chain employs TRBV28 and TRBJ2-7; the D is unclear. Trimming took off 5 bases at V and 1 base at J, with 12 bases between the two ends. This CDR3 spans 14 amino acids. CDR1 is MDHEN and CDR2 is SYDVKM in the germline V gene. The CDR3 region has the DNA TGTGCCAGCAGTCCCATCGGGCCTTCCTACGAGCAGTACTTC. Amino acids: CASSPIGPSYEQYF.

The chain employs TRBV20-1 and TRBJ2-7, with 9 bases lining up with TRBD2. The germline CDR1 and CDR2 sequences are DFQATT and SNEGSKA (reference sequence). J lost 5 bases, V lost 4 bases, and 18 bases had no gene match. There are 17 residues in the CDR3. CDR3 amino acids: CSATSTGTSRGVNEQYF. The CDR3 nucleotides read TGCAGTGCTACTAGTACCGGGACTAGCCGGGGGGTCAACGAGCAGTACTTC.

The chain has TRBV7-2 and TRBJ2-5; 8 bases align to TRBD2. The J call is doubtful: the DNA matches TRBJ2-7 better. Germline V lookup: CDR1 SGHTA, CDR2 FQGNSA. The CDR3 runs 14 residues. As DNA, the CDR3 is TGTGCCAGCAGCCGACCGACTAGCGAATACGAGCAGTACTTC. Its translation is CASSRPTSEYEQYF.